Below, 13 T cell receptor beta chains from the same sample are listed, as sequenced in a study of shared clonotypes between healthy human individuals. Assay: immunoSEQ multiplex PCR; the TCRdb copy retains only in-frame clones and omits some. Of hundreds of thousands of clones in the sample, around 81% were seen once. Sequencing input: PBMCs. These receptors were collected from a woman aged 40 to 55 in good health. Some clones in this sample may be carry-over from other donors' samples.

V usage is TRBV2 and J usage is TRBJ2-2; D gene ambiguous. CDR1 is SNHLY and CDR2 is FYNNEI in the germline V gene. The CDR3 is made up of 16 amino acids. Trimming shortened V by 2 bases and J by 4 bases, and 14 bases separated the two germline ends. The DNA for the CDR3 is TGTGCCAGCAGTGAAAATTCCACGCCGAGCACCGGGGAGCTGTTTTTT. This translates into CASSENSTPSTGELFF.

This clone occurred a few times. The rearrangement joins TRBV7-9 to TRBJ2-4; D not certain. The length of the CDR3 is 13 residues. The germline V gene has CDR1 SEHNR and CDR2 FQNEAQ (reference sequence). Trimming removed 1 base at V and 1 base at J, with 2 bases between. CDR3 loop: CASSLEAKNIQYF. CDR3 DNA: TGTGCCAGCAGCTTAGAGGCCAAAAACATTCAGTACTTC.

V and J are TRBV7-2 and TRBJ1-1; no clear D. This CDR3 has 12 residues. The germline V and J ends were trimmed by 1 base and 5 bases, with 5 bases remaining between them. The germline V gene has CDR1 SGHTA and CDR2 FQGNSA. The DNA for the CDR3 is TGTGCCAGCAGCTTAGAGTGGACTGAAGCTTTCTTT. Its protein is CASSLEWTEAFF.

Here the CDR3 reads CASRPGLAGGGDEQYF. As DNA, the CDR3 is TGTGCCAGCAGACCGGGACTAGCGGGAGGAGGGGACGAGCAGTACTTC. This chain connects TRBV7-9 to TRBJ2-7; TRBD2 aligns across 15 bases. The CDR3 covers 16 residues. With V trimmed by 6 bases and J by 5 bases, 8 bases remained unmatched. Germline V gene lookup returns CDR1 SEHNR and CDR2 FQNEAQ (reference sequence).

J is TRBJ2-7 and V is TRBV21-1; TRBD2 is the table's D call, not checked against the DNA. TRBV21-1 is marked as a pseudogene. CDR3 length: 11 amino acids. The CDR3 nucleotides read TGTGCCAGCAGGACTGTATTCGAGCAGTACTTC. Translating it yields CASRTVFEQYF.

The chain links TRBV6-6 to TRBJ2-7, with TRBD2 identical over 7 bases. The CDR3 runs 15 residues. With V trimmed by 5 bases and J by 6 bases, 13 bases remained unmatched. Looked up from germline, CDR1 is MNHNY and CDR2 is SVGAGI (reference sequence). In DNA form, the CDR3 reads TGTGCCAGCAGTCCCCGCCGACTAGCCCCTAGCGAGCAGTACTTC. This sequence encodes CASSPRRLAPSEQYF.

The rearrangement links TRBV10-3 to TRBJ2-1; 8 nucleotides agree with TRBD2. Germline V gene lookup returns CDR1 ENHRY and CDR2 SYGVKD. The CDR3 sequence is 18 residues long. The V and J ends lost 4 bases and 8 bases, in that order; junction bases with no gene match: 19. The CDR3: CAISVRPAGESSGDEQFF. The CDR3 nucleotides read TGTGCCATCAGTGTACGCCCAGCGGGAGAGTCCTCGGGGGATGAGCAGTTCTTC.

This chain uses TRBV27 with TRBJ2-3, with D uncertain. The germline V and J ends were trimmed by 7 bases and 6 bases, with 14 bases remaining between them. CDR3 length equals 13 residues. Germline CDR1 and CDR2: MNHEY and SMNVEV (reference sequence). For the CDR3, the DNA is TGTGCCAGCAAAGGAGCTAGGTGGGATACGCAGTATTTT. It codes for CASKGARWDTQYF.

Only a few counts were recorded for this clone. The V and J genes are TRBV7-9 and TRBJ2-2; unclear D gene. The CDR3 sequence is 12 residues long. Deletions cut 5 bases from V and 6 bases from J, with 7 bases between. Germline lookup yields CDR1 SEHNR and CDR2 FQNEAQ (reference sequence). The CDR3 sequence is CASSPASGELFF. CDR3 in DNA: TGTGCCAGCAGCCCAGCCTCCGGGGAGCTGTTTTTT.

In its sample, this clone was seen once. The chain couples TRBV19 to TRBJ2-1; 13 nucleotides align to TRBD2. This CDR3 region has 16 residues. V was clipped by 5 bases and J by 7 bases; unmatched bases: 8. In germline, CDR1 is LNHDA, CDR2 SQIVND (reference sequence). CDR3: CASSAPGTSGNNEQFF. The DNA for the CDR3 is TGTGCCAGTAGTGCCCCCGGGACTAGCGGGAATAATGAGCAGTTCTTC.

CDR3 sequence: CAIWSGRVLGNTIYF. As DNA, the CDR3 is TGTGCCATATGGAGCGGTAGGGTTCTTGGAAACACCATATATTTT. J is TRBJ1-3 and V is TRBV2; D is unclear. The CDR3 contains 15 residues. V dropped 10 bases and J dropped 3 bases, with 19 bases sitting between them. CDR1 is SNHLY and CDR2 is FYNNEI in the germline V gene.

The table lists this clone with a few counts. The chain is built from TRBV21-1 and TRBJ2-5; TRBD2, the D gene given by the table, was not confirmed from the DNA. TRBV21-1 is tagged as a pseudogene. CDR3 size: 15 residues. CDR3 bases: TGTGCCACGCCTCGTAGGGGCGCGGGGCAAGAGACCCAGTACTTC. Its protein product is CATPRRGAGQETQYF.

This clone was picked up many times. Other DNA sequences within the sample encode an identical CDR3. V usage is TRBV10-3 and J usage is TRBJ2-7; D is ambiguous. V was trimmed by 0 bases and J by 3 bases, leaving 3 bases between them. Germline V gene data show CDR1 as ENHRY and CDR2 as SYGVKD. The CDR3 has 12 amino acids. CDR3 sequence reads: CAISESLYEQYF. CDR3 DNA sequence: TGTGCCATCAGTGAGTCCCTCTACGAGCAGTACTTC.